This passage covers 25 T cell receptor beta chains from one sample sequenced in a study of blood T cells in healthy people across ages. Primed by a sample-barcoded 5' primer and a J-beta primer mix, a second PCR proceeded for about 6 to 11 cycles. TCRdb independently ran MiXCR on the 5' RACE reads; one entry per CDR3 protein. The data contain around 800,000 distinct CDR3 sequences, roughly 24% of them singletons. These data were likewise used in another study, on T cells of mothers and their children.

The sequencing input was blood. The receptors here all came from a boy aged 5-17 years in good health.

This clonotype was detected only a few times. The V gene is TRBV29-1, the J gene TRBJ2-5, with D perhaps TRBD2 (5 bases). The closer fit of TRBJ2-7 to the DNA end suggests the J call may be wrong. Per germline, CDR1 SQVTM and CDR2 ANQGSEA. This CDR3 region has 13 residues. The CDR3 DNA follows: TGCAGCGTTGAAAATCCGGGGTCCTACGAGCAGTACTTC. It codes for CSVENPGSYEQYF.

The J gene is TRBJ1-2, the V gene TRBV4-1, with D hard to call. Germline CDR1 MGHRA, CDR2 YSYEKL. This CDR3 contains 14 residues. Trimming took off 0 bases at V and 6 bases at J, with 11 bases between the two ends. As DNA, the CDR3 is TGCGCCAGCAGCCAAGAATCGGGGTCCGATGGCTACACCTTC. It yields the protein CASSQESGSDGYTF.

This clonotype was counted a few times. The chain couples TRBV12-3 or TRBV12-4 to TRBJ2-7; 9 bases map to TRBD1. J was trimmed by 4 bases and V by 2 bases; bases with no gene match: 9. This CDR3 has 16 amino acids. This CDR3 reads CASSLHPGQGRYEQYF. CDR3 DNA sequence: TGTGCCAGCAGTTTACATCCGGGACAGGGTCGTTACGAGCAGTACTTC.

The chain combines TRBV6-1 with TRBJ1-1; possibly TRBD1 for D (5 bases). Germline CDR1 and CDR2: MNHNS and SASEGT. Trimming removed 7 bases at V and 10 bases at J, with 16 bases between. CDR3 length: 12 residues. DNA of the CDR3: TGTGCCAGCAAGCCGTCACCTGGGGCAGCTTTCTTT. It is translated as CASKPSPGAAFF.

This clonotype was counted only a few times. This rearrangement joins TRBV4-2 to TRBJ2-2; D uncertain. Germline values: CDR1 LGHNA, CDR2 YNFKEQ. V lost 1 base, J lost 6 bases, and 9 bases lay in between. The CDR3 runs to 14 residues. As DNA, the CDR3 is TGTGCCAGCAGCCAAGGGCCTGCGCCCGGGGAGCTGTTTTTT. Translated, it gives CASSQGPAPGELFF.

This clonotype came up a few times. The rearrangement uses TRBV18 and TRBJ2-4, with 9 positions matching TRBD2. The trim removed 1 base at V and 6 bases at J, leaving 7 bases unmatched. The CDR3 has 16 amino acids. Germline loops: CDR1 KGHSH, CDR2 LQKENI. CDR3 nucleotides: TGTGCCAGCTCACCACAGATTAGCGGGGGAGGAAACATTCAGTACTTC. Its translation is CASSPQISGGGNIQYF.

The rearrangement uses TRBV20-1 and TRBJ2-7; 7 positions agree with TRBD2. Germline CDR1 DFQATT, CDR2 SNEGSKA (reference sequence). J lost 6 bases, V lost 2 bases, and 10 bases had no gene match. There are 14 residues in the CDR3. CDR3 in amino acids: CSARPPNSGGEQYF. In DNA form, the CDR3 reads TGCAGTGCTAGACCACCAAATTCGGGGGGCGAGCAGTACTTC.

This clonotype was observed a few times. CDR3 protein: CASSLTHHLGASGNTIYF. The CDR3 nucleotides are TGTGCCAGCAGCTTAACCCACCACCTCGGGGCCTCTGGAAACACCATATATTTT. The chain uses TRBV11-2 and TRBJ1-3; tentative D call: TRBD1 (5 bases). Per germline, CDR1 SGHAT and CDR2 FQNNGV. CDR3 size: 18 residues. Deletions cut 2 bases from V and 0 bases from J, with 17 bases between.

This chain connects TRBV28 to TRBJ2-5, with D unclear. Germline V lookup: CDR1 MDHEN, CDR2 SYDVKM. Trimming pared 5 bases from V and 5 bases from J, leaving 9 bases between. The CDR3 is made up of 12 amino acids. CDR3 nucleotide sequence: TGTGCCAGCAGTGATTTCCGGGAGACCCAGTACTTC. Residues: CASSDFRETQYF.

This clonotype was recorded once. The V and J genes are TRBV12-3 or TRBV12-4 and TRBJ1-1; D remains ambiguous. The V gene lost 8 bases and the J gene lost 4 bases, with 14 bases spanning the gap. CDR3 length equals 13 residues. DNA of the CDR3: TGTGCCAGCGGCTTTTCACTGAGCACTGAAGCTTTCTTT. It specifies CASGFSLSTEAFF.

The chain carries TRBV13 and TRBJ1-4; tentatively, D is TRBD1 (5 bases). The CDR3 totals 15 residues. Germline V CDR1 and CDR2: PRHDT, FYEKMQ (reference sequence). V lost 5 bases, J lost 6 bases, and 16 bases lay in between. The CDR3 sequence is CASSLKGKSDEKLFF. In DNA, the CDR3 is TGTGCCAGCAGCCTGAAGGGGAAATCAGATGAAAAACTGTTTTTT.

The rearrangement joins TRBV4-1 to TRBJ1-1; D uncertain. CDR3 length: 15 amino acids. Trimming removed 3 bases at V and 1 base at J, with 12 bases between. The germline gives CDR1 MGHRA, CDR2 YSYEKL. Written as DNA, the CDR3 is TGCGCCAGCAGCCAGAGTGACGGTCGGAACACTGAAGCTTTCTTT. Its translation is CASSQSDGRNTEAFF.

This clonotype appeared a few times. The chain is built from TRBV5-1 and TRBJ2-3; no clear D gene. Germline lookup yields CDR1 SGHRS and CDR2 YFSETQ. V gave up 0 bases and J gave up 3 bases, with 14 bases separating them. The CDR3 length is 16 residues. DNA of the CDR3: TGCGCCAGCAGCTTGGTAGGACCCCGAGGAACAGATACGCAGTATTTT. Its translation is CASSLVGPRGTDTQYF. The whole variable domain, filled in from reference TRBV5-1 and TRBJ2-3, reads KAGVTQTPRYLIKTRGQQVTLSCSPISGHRSVSWYQQTPGQGLQFLFEYFSETQRNKGNFPGRFSGRQFSNSRSEMNVSTLELGDSALYLCASSLVGPRGTDTQYFGPGTRLTVL.

The CDR3 reads CASTLLEKGEQFF. The CDR3 region has the DNA TGTGCCAGCACCCTCTTAGAGAAGGGTGAGCAGTTCTTC. The chain recombines TRBV6-6 with TRBJ2-1; D call uncertain. Trimming shortened V by 7 bases and J by 9 bases, and 16 bases separated the two germline ends. The CDR3 runs 13 residues. CDR1 is MNHNY, CDR2 SVGAGI, per germline (reference sequence).

In this sample, this clonotype turned up a few times. V usage is TRBV29-1 and J usage is TRBJ2-5; D is ambiguous. The germline gives CDR1 SQVTM, CDR2 ANQGSEA. This CDR3 spans 14 amino acids. Trimming cost V 4 bases and J 4 bases, with 16 bases left between them. The CDR3 region is CSVGPELQAETQYF. The CDR3 region has the DNA TGCAGCGTTGGACCCGAACTCCAAGCAGAGACCCAGTACTTC.

In regard to this clonotype: Its ends do not fully match the called genes, so a read error is possible. This chain links TRBV3-1 with TRBJ1-1; D gene unclear. This CDR3 has 12 amino acids. Germline CDR1 is LGHDT and CDR2 is YNNKEL (reference sequence). The CDR3 is CASSQDGTEAFF. CDR3 coding DNA: TGTGCCAGTAGCCAAGACGGAACTGAAGCTTTCTTT.

The V and J genes are TRBV9 and TRBJ1-4; 9 nucleotides align to TRBD1. Germline trimming cut 4 bases from V and 6 bases from J; bases unmatched to any gene: 7. CDR3 size: 15 residues. The germline V gene has CDR1 SGDLS and CDR2 YYNGEE. The CDR3 spells CASSIGQGIDEKLFF. DNA for the CDR3: TGTGCCAGCAGCATCGGACAGGGGATTGATGAAAAACTGTTTTTT.

This clonotype was counted between two and nine times. This sequence joins TRBV6-6 and TRBJ1-4; the D gene is possibly TRBD1 (5 bases). V was shortened by 4 bases and J by 6 bases, with 12 bases between the two germline ends. The CDR3 length is 14 residues. Germline CDR1 and CDR2: MNHNY and SVGAGI (reference sequence). In DNA, the CDR3 is TGTGCCAGCAGTTTACGAGGGGCCGATGAAAAACTGTTTTTT. This gives the protein CASSLRGADEKLFF.

The sample holds a few counts of this clonotype. This chain uses TRBV11-1 with TRBJ2-5; D might be TRBD2 (5 bases). V lost 3 bases and J 2 bases, leaving 10 bases between the germline ends. The CDR3 length is 14 residues. Germline V gene lookup returns CDR1 SGHAT and CDR2 FQDESV (reference sequence). CDR3 loop: CASSFGQRQETQYF. The CDR3 region has the DNA TGTGCCAGCAGCTTCGGCCAGCGGCAAGAGACCCAGTACTTC.

This chain connects TRBV15 to TRBJ1-6, with D possibly matching TRBD1 (6 bases). In germline, CDR1 is LNHNV, CDR2 YYDKDF (reference sequence). V was shortened by 3 bases and J by 7 bases, with 10 bases between the two germline ends. This CDR3 region has 14 residues. The CDR3 nucleotides read TGTGCCACCAGCAGGGGCAGGGGAAATTCACCCCTCCACTTT. It specifies CATSRGRGNSPLHF.

This clonotype was found a few times. The CDR3 sequence: CASSLKVVRGQETQYF. CDR3 nucleotide sequence: TGTGCCAGCAGCTTAAAGGTGGTCAGGGGACAAGAGACCCAGTACTTC. V and J are TRBV7-2 and TRBJ2-5; D possibly corresponds to TRBD1 (6 bases). The CDR3 totals 16 residues. CDR1 SGHTA and CDR2 FQGNSA come from the germline V gene. V gave up 2 bases and J gave up 2 bases, with 15 bases separating them.

The chain couples TRBV19 to TRBJ1-2; no reliable D call. CDR1 LNHDA and CDR2 SQIVND come from the germline V gene (reference sequence). Trimming removed 7 bases at V and 4 bases at J, with 19 bases between. The CDR3 is 15 amino acids. The CDR3 DNA follows: TGTGCCAGTAAGTCCGGGCAGGCAGCGGGCTATGGCTACACCTTC. Its protein is CASKSGQAAGYGYTF.

In this sample, this clonotype turned up a few times. V usage is TRBV11-2 and J usage is TRBJ2-3; TRBD1 agrees at 7 bases. V lost 4 bases to trimming and J lost 6 bases; unmatched junction nucleotides: 7. Germline CDR1 reads SGHAT; CDR2 reads FQNNGV. The CDR3 is 14 amino acids. Here the CDR3 reads CASSSGTAGDTQYF. DNA for the CDR3: TGTGCCAGCAGCTCCGGGACAGCAGGGGATACGCAGTATTTT.

A few counts support this clonotype. The chain carries TRBV27 and TRBJ2-3, with D hard to call. The CDR3 extends over 17 amino acids. Germline CDR1 reads MNHEY; CDR2 reads SMNVEV (reference sequence). Trimming removed 7 bases at V and 0 bases at J, with 20 bases between. The CDR3 bases are TGTGCCAGCACCGAAGTAGGCAGACTGGGAAGCACAGATACGCAGTATTTT. Translating it yields CASTEVGRLGSTDTQYF.

This chain joins TRBV6-5 and TRBJ1-3; D uncertain. V dropped 4 bases and J dropped 0 bases, with 13 bases sitting between them. CDR1 and CDR2 (germline): MNHEY, SVGAGI. The CDR3 covers 16 residues. CDR3: CASSWRSGSSGNTIYF. DNA of the CDR3: TGTGCCAGCAGTTGGAGATCTGGTAGCTCTGGAAACACCATATATTTT.